The 10 T cell receptor beta chains reported below all come from one sample, sequenced in a study of cytomegalovirus exposure and HLA in healthy donors. A multiplex PCR was run with 60 Vbeta primers and 13 Jbeta primers. Sequenced by immunoSEQ multiplex PCR; TCRdb stores in-frame clones only, minus some. Of about 160,000 clones listed, more than 65% are singletons. The sample taken for sequencing was PBMCs. The source of these receptors is a man aged 18 to 29 in good health and CMV-seropositive.

This chain uses TRBV6-5 with TRBJ1-1, with D uncertain. V was clipped by 2 bases and J by 4 bases, with 8 bases between them. The length of the CDR3 is 13 residues. In germline, CDR1 is MNHEY, CDR2 SVGAGI. The CDR3 DNA reads as TGTGCCAGCAGTTACGTGGAGAGCACTGAAGCTTTCTTT. Residues: CASSYVESTEAFF.

The chain uses TRBV7-9 and TRBJ1-2; perhaps TRBD1 as D (5 bases). The germline gives CDR1 SEHNR, CDR2 FQNEAQ (reference sequence). The CDR3 runs 15 residues. Trimming took off 1 base at V and 3 bases at J, with 12 bases between the two ends. CDR3 sequence: CASSLGGGVHYGYTF. In DNA form, the CDR3 reads TGTGCCAGCAGCTTAGGTGGAGGGGTCCACTATGGCTACACCTTC.

This chain uses TRBV25-1 with TRBJ2-7; 13 positions agree with TRBD2. The CDR3 contains 15 residues. Germline CDR1 reads MGHDK; CDR2 reads SYGVNS. V trimming: 3 bases; J trimming: 7 bases; junction bases outside the gene matches: 6. The DNA for the CDR3 is TGTGCCAGCAGTGACGGGACTAGCGGGACGAGGGAGCAGTACTTC. Its protein product is CASSDGTSGTREQYF.

The CDR3 sequence is CASSTHRASNEKLFF. As DNA, the CDR3 is TGTGCCAGCAGTACCCACAGGGCTTCTAATGAAAAACTGTTTTTT. This chain connects TRBV28 to TRBJ1-4, with D maybe TRBD1 (6 bases). The CDR3 length is 15 residues. Trimming pared 5 bases from V and 3 bases from J, leaving 13 bases between. The V gene's germline CDR1 is MDHEN and CDR2 SYDVKM.

This clone has only one observation. The V and J genes are TRBV19 and TRBJ2-2; 8 bases are shared with TRBD2. CDR3 length: 17 residues. V dropped 6 bases and J dropped 0; count of bases not matched to a gene: 9. The germline V gene encodes CDR1 LNHDA and CDR2 SQIVND (reference sequence). CDR3 in DNA: TGTGCCAGTAGCCCTTTAGCGGGATCCGCGAACACCGGGGAGCTGTTTTTT. Encoded protein: CASSPLAGSANTGELFF.

The V call is TRBV4-1, the J call TRBJ1-2, with a weak D call TRBD1 (6 bases). V was clipped by 0 bases and J by 7 bases, with 18 bases between them. The CDR3 runs 16 residues. Germline CDR1 is MGHRA and CDR2 is YSYEKL. The CDR3 nucleotides are TGCGCCAGCAGCCAAGAAACCCGCCGGGGGGCGCGTGGCTACACCTTC. Protein sequence: CASSQETRRGARGYTF.

This sequence joins TRBV27 and TRBJ2-7, with a possible D match to TRBD2 (7 bases). Germline-derived CDR1 and CDR2 are MNHEY and SMNVEV (reference sequence). V lost 2 bases and J 1 base, leaving 12 bases between the germline ends. This CDR3 has 15 residues. The CDR3 nucleotides are TGTGCCAGCAGTTTAGGGGGGGGGCCGTCCTACGAGCAGTACTTC. As protein: CASSLGGGPSYEQYF.

In this sample, this clone turned up a few times. The chain recombines TRBV19 with TRBJ2-7; 8 nucleotides line up with TRBD2. CDR1 and CDR2 from the germline V gene are LNHDA and SQIVND (reference sequence). This CDR3 region has 15 residues. V lost 4 bases, J lost 2 bases, and 7 bases stayed unmatched. The DNA for the CDR3 is TGTGCCAGTAGTAAAATAGCGGGGCCAACCTACGAGCAGTACTTC. Its protein is CASSKIAGPTYEQYF.

This clone was recorded once. The chain is built from TRBV14 and TRBJ2-7; tentatively, D is TRBD2 (5 bases). V dropped 1 base and J dropped 5 bases, with 15 bases sitting between them. This CDR3 is 15 amino acids long. CDR1 is SGHDN, CDR2 FVKESK, per germline. DNA of the CDR3: TGTGCCAGCAGCCAAGTAGGCCTAGCCGGGAACGAGCAGTACTTC. Translated: CASSQVGLAGNEQYF.

This chain connects TRBV19 to TRBJ1-1; D gene ambiguous. With 6 bases removed from V and 5 bases from J, the gap between germline ends came to 16 bases. This CDR3 spans 14 amino acids. The germline V gene has CDR1 LNHDA and CDR2 SQIVND (reference sequence). The CDR3 region has the DNA TGTGCCAGTAGCCTCGTGGGGTCGGGGACTGAAGCTTTCTTT. Its translation is CASSLVGSGTEAFF.